These T cell receptor beta chains were read from a single sample in a study of blood T cell repertoires in COVID-19. Measured with immunoSEQ multiplex PCR; TCRdb has only the in-frame clones, and not every one. This sample carries around 250,000 clones, approximately 82% of them seen once, and the ten largest clones take about 3.4%. The specimen sequenced was peripheral blood. The receptors here all came from a woman aged 18-29 years with acute or convalescent COVID-19. CDR3s leave out the opening cysteine and the closing phenylalanine or tryptophan. A D gene is named only where the DNA matches it firmly.

V: TRBV3-1/TRBV3-2; J: TRBJ1-5; D: TRBD1; length: 13; CDR3: ASGIGTGSNQPQH
V: TRBV19; J: TRBJ1-4; D: TRBD1; length: 13; CDR3: ASSAYRGLNEKLF
V: TRBV7-8; J: TRBJ1-6; D: TRBD1; length: 14; CDR3: ASSSTGGSYNSPLH
V: TRBV19; J: TRBJ1-1; D: .; length: 13; CDR3: ASSIVVGGWTEAF
V: TRBV6-2/TRBV6-3; J: TRBJ2-7; D: .; length: 11; CDR3: ASSSTLATGRY
V: TRBV25-1; J: TRBJ2-2; D: TRBD2; length: 16; CDR3: ASSDPGTSGRNTGELF
V: TRBV7-9; J: TRBJ2-7; D: .; length: 11; CDR3: ASSLGGSWEQY
V: TRBV29-1; J: TRBJ2-7; D: TRBD1; length: 12; CDR3: SVEFGQGHYEQY
V: TRBV6-6; J: TRBJ1-2; D: TRBD1; length: 15; CDR3: ASRPPGTGGASGGYT
V: TRBV4-3; J: TRBJ1-1; D: .; length: 12; CDR3: ASSQGGKNTEAF
V: TRBV6-5; J: TRBJ2-7; D: .; length: 13; CDR3: ASSSYGPTNHEQY
V: TRBV25-1; J: TRBJ2-7; D: .; length: 13; CDR3: ASSGAGTSGKEQY
V: TRBV5-1; J: TRBJ1-2; D: .; length: 12; CDR3: ASSLVAGEYGYT
V: TRBV7-9; J: TRBJ2-7; D: TRBD2; length: 13; CDR3: ASSLEGGRKKEQY
V: TRBV13; J: TRBJ2-5; D: .; length: 13; CDR3: ASSPFSGVVETQY
V: TRBV19; J: TRBJ2-1; D: .; length: 13; CDR3: ASSIGQSPYNEQF
V: TRBV6-5; J: TRBJ1-2; D: .; length: 11; CDR3: ASSGTGGNGYT
V: TRBV6-5; J: TRBJ1-2; D: .; length: 13; CDR3: ASSYSDTPAYGYT
V: TRBV4-3; J: TRBJ1-4; D: TRBD1; length: 13; CDR3: ASSQLGQFNEKLF
V: TRBV12-5; J: TRBJ2-5; D: .; length: 11; CDR3: ASGFLTVETQY
V: TRBV18; J: TRBJ2-1; D: .; length: 13; CDR3: ASSPPGIGYNEQF
V: TRBV28; J: TRBJ1-4; D: .; length: 13; CDR3: ASSLVTAGNEKLF
V: TRBV6-2/TRBV6-3; J: TRBJ2-5; D: .; length: 15; CDR3: ASSYSKLGLDQETQY
V: TRBV7-2; J: TRBJ1-1; D: .; length: 16; CDR3: ASSFRRNRARIITEAF
V: TRBV5-1; J: TRBJ2-1; D: TRBD2; length: 15; CDR3: ASSSWGGTRSYNEQF
V: TRBV4-2; J: TRBJ2-7; D: TRBD2; length: 14; CDR3: ASSQDRTSGRSEQY
V: TRBV6-5; J: TRBJ2-1; D: .; length: 14; CDR3: ASSSSSVSTYNEQF
V: TRBV20-1; J: TRBJ1-5; D: .; length: 11; CDR3: SASVPGYQPQH
V: TRBV2; J: TRBJ2-7; D: .; length: 9; CDR3: ATSRRGEQY
V: TRBV30; J: TRBJ2-2; D: .; length: 11; CDR3: AWRAGVTGELF
V: TRBV7-8; J: TRBJ1-5; D: .; length: 14; CDR3: ASSPRGGDSNQPQH
V: TRBV19; J: TRBJ1-1; D: .; length: 13; CDR3: ASSIWTDLNTEAF
V: TRBV29-1; J: TRBJ1-2; D: .; length: 10; CDR3: SVEWEVNGYT
V: TRBV3-1/TRBV3-2; J: TRBJ2-7; D: .; length: 13; CDR3: ASSQRGYTTGEQY
V: TRBV9; J: TRBJ2-1; D: .; length: 13; CDR3: ASSVKVSSYNEQF
V: TRBV5-1; J: TRBJ2-1; D: TRBD2; length: 14; CDR3: ASSGTSGSVGNEQF
V: TRBV28; J: TRBJ2-7; D: .; length: 12; CDR3: ASSLVTPAYEQY
V: TRBV6-5; J: TRBJ2-7; D: .; length: 9; CDR3: ASRLISEQY
V: TRBV7-9; J: TRBJ1-1; D: .; length: 13; CDR3: ASSASPGVNTEAF
V: TRBV6-1; J: TRBJ2-7; D: .; length: 12; CDR3: ASTYRDTTYEQY
V: TRBV28; J: TRBJ1-2; D: .; length: 15; CDR3: ASSLFKMPTELYGYT
V: TRBV6-6; J: TRBJ2-1; D: TRBD2; length: 14; CDR3: ASSYSGTSGSYEQF
V: TRBV29-1; J: TRBJ1-1; D: .; length: 12; CDR3: SVESVDRLYEAF
V: TRBV28; J: TRBJ2-1; D: .; length: 13; CDR3: ASSPGGDSYNEQF
V: TRBV11-3; J: TRBJ1-2; D: .; length: 11; CDR3: ASSFTGNYGYT
V: TRBV30; J: TRBJ1-2; D: .; length: 13; CDR3: AWSVPGLTFYGYT